Shown below are 23 T cell receptor beta chains from a single sample sequenced in a study of cytomegalovirus exposure and HLA in healthy donors. A multiplex PCR was run with 60 Vbeta primers and 13 Jbeta primers. Sequencing was performed with immunoSEQ multiplex PCR; in TCRdb, only in-frame clones are kept and a portion is missing. Counted here are under 250,000 clones, 80% to 85% occurring once; the ten biggest clones make up less than 8.5%. The specimen was PBMCs. These receptor sequences come from a woman aged 55-75 years in good health and CMV-seropositive.

This clone occurred a few times. The genes are TRBV19 and TRBJ1-5, with D possibly being TRBD1 (5 bases). The CDR3 runs 14 residues. Germline V CDR1 and CDR2: LNHDA, SQIVND (reference sequence). V lost 3 bases to trimming and J lost 2 bases, with 8 bases between them. In nucleotides, the CDR3 is TGTGCCAGTAGTATGGGGCCCCGCAATCAGCCCCAGCATTTT. Translating gives CASSMGPRNQPQHF.

This chain connects TRBV5-4 to TRBJ2-2; 12 bases line up with TRBD2. The CDR3 is 16 amino acids. V was pared by 3 bases and J by 4 bases, with 4 bases of the junction left unmatched. CDR1 is SGHNT, CDR2 YYREEE, per germline (reference sequence). CDR3 amino acids: CASSSKLAGGTGELFF. The CDR3 DNA is TGTGCCAGCAGCTCGAAACTAGCGGGAGGCACCGGGGAGCTGTTTTTT.

V usage is TRBV10-1 and J usage is TRBJ2-1, with 12 positions matching TRBD2. This CDR3 region has 16 residues. The junction had 9 bases not matched to a gene; V was cut back by 5 bases and J by 7 bases. Per germline, CDR1 WNHNN and CDR2 SYGVQD (reference sequence). As DNA, the CDR3 is TGCGCCAGCAGTTTAGATCTAGCGGGAGGGCCAAATGAGCAGTTCTTC. Amino acids: CASSLDLAGGPNEQFF.

The chain links TRBV27 to TRBJ2-5; 16 bases fit TRBD2. With 4 bases clipped from V and 5 bases from J, the junction kept 4 bases outside the gene matches. The CDR3 totals 16 residues. Germline CDR1 reads MNHEY; CDR2 reads SMNVEV (reference sequence). In DNA, the CDR3 is TGTGCCAGCAGTTGGGGACTAGCGGGAGGGCGGGAGACCCAGTACTTC. It is translated as CASSWGLAGGRETQYF.

CDR3 sequence (DNA): TGTGCCAGCTCACAATCCGGGACAGTATACGAGCAGTACTTC. This codes for CASSQSGTVYEQYF. The chain recombines TRBV18 with TRBJ2-7, with TRBD1 matching 7 bases. There are 14 residues in the CDR3. The trim removed 4 bases at V and 4 bases at J, leaving 7 bases unmatched. Germline CDR1 reads KGHSH; CDR2 reads LQKENI.

The gene calls are TRBV2 and TRBJ2-1; 16 nucleotides agree with TRBD2. The germline V gene encodes CDR1 SNHLY and CDR2 FYNNEI. Trimming took 0 bases from V and 2 from J; bases not matched to a gene: 10. CDR3 length equals 21 residues. CDR3 in DNA: TGTGCCAGCAGTGAAGCGCACTCCGGGACTAGCGGGAGGGGACCCTACAATGAGCAGTTCTTC. Protein: CASSEAHSGTSGRGPYNEQFF.

The CDR3 reads CASSVDVDRGFREQYF. The CDR3 DNA reads TGTGCCAGCAGCGTAGACGTGGACAGGGGGTTTAGAGAGCAGTACTTC. This chain uses TRBV9 with TRBJ2-7; 10 bases line up with TRBD1. The CDR3 is 16 amino acids. Trimming took 0 bases from V and 7 from J; bases not matched to a gene: 10. CDR1 is SGDLS, CDR2 YYNGEE, per germline.

The V call is TRBV28, the J call TRBJ1-2; no definite D call. Germline lookup yields CDR1 MDHEN and CDR2 SYDVKM. V lost 7 bases, J lost 4 bases, and 16 bases lay in between. The CDR3 is 14 residues long. The CDR3 coding sequence is TGTGCCAGCAATTCCCCCGCGGCGGCCTATGGCTACACCTTC. It is translated as CASNSPAAAYGYTF.

This clone was seen only a few times. The genes are TRBV4-1 and TRBJ2-1; 7 bases agree with TRBD2. The V segment lost 6 bases and the J segment 5 bases; nucleotides outside the gene matches: 4. CDR1 is MGHRA, CDR2 YSYEKL, per germline. This CDR3 has 13 residues. The CDR3 DNA sequence: TGCGCCAGCAGTCGGAGCGGGGACAATGAGCAGTTCTTC. Its protein product is CASSRSGDNEQFF.

V gene TRBV27 combines with J gene TRBJ2-7; D possibly corresponds to TRBD2 (5 bases). CDR1 is MNHEY, CDR2 SMNVEV, per germline (reference sequence). V shed 8 bases and J shed 5 bases, with 16 bases lying between them. The CDR3 length is 13 residues. CDR3 coding DNA: TGTGCCAGCGAGGGTCTGGGTAAGAACGAGCAGTACTTC. The encoded protein is CASEGLGKNEQYF.

The V gene is TRBV10-2, the J gene TRBJ2-1, with 10 bases identical to TRBD2. The CDR3 length is 15 residues. The J segment lost 5 bases and the V segment lost 6 bases, leaving 7 bases of the junction unmatched. Per germline, CDR1 WSHSY and CDR2 SAAADI. CDR3 in DNA: TGCGCCAGCAGCGCCCTAGCGGGAGTCCACAATGAGCAGTTCTTC. Residues: CASSALAGVHNEQFF.

The V gene is TRBV5-1, the J gene TRBJ2-7, with 14 bases aligning to TRBD2. The CDR3 length is 17 residues. J lost 5 bases, V lost 4 bases, and 11 bases had no gene match. Germline-derived CDR1 and CDR2 are SGHRS and YFSETQ. For the CDR3, the DNA is TGCGCCAGCAGCCTACAAGGGACTAGCGGGAGAGTCCACGAGCAGTACTTC. This encodes CASSLQGTSGRVHEQYF.

The V call is TRBV18, the J call TRBJ2-2, with 9 positions matching TRBD1. The CDR3 sequence is 16 residues long. J was trimmed by 4 bases and V by 3 bases; bases with no gene match: 6. In germline, CDR1 is KGHSH, CDR2 LQKENI. CDR3 region: CASSPGTGRGTGELFF. In DNA, the CDR3 is TGTGCCAGCTCACCCGGGACAGGGAGAGGCACCGGGGAGCTGTTTTTT.

The chain recombines TRBV6-1 with TRBJ1-2, with D unresolved. CDR1 is MNHNS, CDR2 SASEGT, per germline. This CDR3 is built from 16 residues. Trimming left V 3 bases short and J 0 bases short, with 14 bases between. The CDR3, as DNA: TGTGCCAGCAGTGATCTGGCCTACACAGCTAACTATGGCTACACCTTC. Translation gives CASSDLAYTANYGYTF.

The chain recombines TRBV5-4 with TRBJ2-3; 9 nucleotides align to TRBD2. The V and J ends lost 10 bases and 2 bases, in that order; junction bases with no gene match: 5. The CDR3 covers 13 residues. CDR1 is SGHNT, CDR2 YYREEE, per germline (reference sequence). For the CDR3, the DNA is TGTGCCGGCAAGCGGGAGGCCACAGATACGCAGTATTTT. This gives the protein CAGKREATDTQYF.

The gene calls are TRBV27 and TRBJ2-7; TRBD2 matches 7 bases. CDR1 is MNHEY and CDR2 is SMNVEV in the germline V gene (reference sequence). The CDR3 is made up of 12 amino acids. The junction had 3 bases not matched to a gene; V was cut back by 7 bases and J by 3 bases. The CDR3 DNA reads as TGTGCCAGCATGGGACTACACTACGAGCAGTACTTC. Amino acids: CASMGLHYEQYF.

The chain couples TRBV5-1 to TRBJ2-7; D might be TRBD2 (6 bases). CDR1 and CDR2 (germline): SGHRS, YFSETQ. The ends were cut back, 6 bases at V and 3 bases at J, with 13 bases in the middle. CDR3 length equals 13 residues. The CDR3 bases are TGCGCCAGCAAGAATTCGGGGGACTACGAGCAGTACTTC. It encodes CASKNSGDYEQYF.

This chain links TRBV9 with TRBJ1-1; TRBD1 matches at 11 bases. CDR3 length equals 14 residues. Losses at the gene ends were 3 bases for V and 6 bases for J; bases not matched to a gene: 4. CDR1 SGDLS and CDR2 YYNGEE come from the germline V gene. CDR3 nucleotide sequence: TGTGCCAGCAGCGGGGGACAGGGGGAGTCTGAAGCTTTCTTT. It encodes CASSGGQGESEAFF.

This chain connects TRBV7-9 to TRBJ2-3; 10 nucleotides line up with TRBD2. The ends lost 5 bases at V and 1 base at J; junction bases unmatched: 6. The length of the CDR3 is 16 residues. Germline CDR1 is SEHNR and CDR2 is FQNEAQ (reference sequence). In DNA form, the CDR3 reads TGTGCCAGCAGCCAAGATCTAGCGGGAGGCACAGATACGCAGTATTTT. This codes for CASSQDLAGGTDTQYF.

V usage is TRBV5-1 and J usage is TRBJ2-2, with 11 bases matching TRBD2. Per the germline V gene, CDR1 is SGHRS and CDR2 is YFSETQ. The CDR3 is made up of 16 amino acids. The V and J ends lost 2 bases and 2 bases, in that order; junction bases with no gene match: 2. CDR3 DNA sequence: TGCGCCAGCAGCTTACTAGCGGGAGTTAACACCGGGGAGCTGTTTTTT. As protein: CASSLLAGVNTGELFF. The variable domain in full, completed from reference TRBV5-1 and TRBJ2-2, reads KAGVTQTPRYLIKTRGQQVTLSCSPISGHRSVSWYQQTPGQGLQFLFEYFSETQRNKGNFPGRFSGRQFSNSRSEMNVSTLELGDSALYLCASSLLAGVNTGELFFGEGSRLTVL.

In this sample, this clone turned up once. This chain joins TRBV5-1 and TRBJ2-5; 9 bases fit TRBD2. The CDR3 runs 17 residues. Germline V gives CDR1 SGHRS, CDR2 YFSETQ. J was trimmed by 3 bases and V by 0 bases; bases with no gene match: 9. For the CDR3, the DNA is TGCGCCAGCAGCTTGGCCCCCGGGGCTAGCGGGAAAGAGACCCAGTACTTC. Residues: CASSLAPGASGKETQYF.

This chain uses TRBV7-3 with TRBJ2-3; 12 nucleotides match TRBD2. The CDR3 is made up of 15 amino acids. CDR1 is SGHTA and CDR2 is FQGTGA in the germline V gene. After removal of 5 bases from V and 4 bases from J, the junction contained 4 bases not matched to a gene. CDR3 nucleotide sequence: TGTGCCAGCAGCCCTAGCGGGAGGGCCTCAGATACGCAGTATTTT. Amino acids: CASSPSGRASDTQYF.

The rearrangement links TRBV5-8 to TRBJ1-4; tentative D call: TRBD1 (5 bases). This CDR3 is 14 amino acids long. Trimming left V 0 bases short and J 7 bases short, with 10 bases between. Germline CDR1 SGHTS, CDR2 YDEGEE. The CDR3 sequence: CASSLGQGGEKLFF. In DNA, the CDR3 is TGTGCCAGCAGCTTGGGGCAGGGAGGTGAAAAACTGTTTTTT.